Sequencing of this T cell receptor (beta chain) was carried out in a study of regulatory T cells in long-lasting Graves disease. General study results and limits: Study was limited to peripheral blood, excluding thyroid tissue.

Described time point: newly diagnosed GD, antithyroid drugs for less than 3 months. Preparation of the TCR library used RNA extracted from PBMCs. This clonotype came up many times. Its target is not known. V lost 7 bases and J lost 8; bases outside the gene matches: 7. Germline CDR1 reads SNHLY; CDR2 reads FYNNEI. CDR3 length: 13 residues. Assembly of TCR beta libraries relied on iRepertoire HTBI primers together with Arm-PCR of CDR3 regions. TCRdb called the multiplex PCR reads again in MiXCR, with one record for every CDR3 protein. The sample has about 350,000 distinct CDR3 sequences, approximately 16% seen once. The sample was also reused in another study, on T cells in Graves' hyperthyroidism and ophthalmopathy. This second report adds: With the HTBI primer set, the TCR CDR3 went through a first round of RT-PCR.

The V gene is TRBV2, the J gene TRBJ1-4, with 7 positions matching TRBD1. The TCR sequence derives from a man in his forties or fifties with Graves disease. Sequencing was performed on peripheral blood mononuclear cells (PBMCs), taken at new diagnosis, from a patient treated with antithyroid drugs. CDR3 loop: CASTWTGGEKLFF. Here the CDR3 DNA reads TGTGCCAGCACCTGGACAGGAGGCGAAAAACTGTTTTTT.